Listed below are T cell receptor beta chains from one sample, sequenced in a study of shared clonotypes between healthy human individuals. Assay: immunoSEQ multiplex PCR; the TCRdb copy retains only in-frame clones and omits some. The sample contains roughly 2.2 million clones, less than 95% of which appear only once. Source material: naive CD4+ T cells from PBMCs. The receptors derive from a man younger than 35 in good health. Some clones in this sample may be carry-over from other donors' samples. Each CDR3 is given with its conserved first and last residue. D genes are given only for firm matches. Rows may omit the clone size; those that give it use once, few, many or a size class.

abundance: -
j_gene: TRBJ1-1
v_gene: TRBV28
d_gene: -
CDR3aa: CASSQWGSMVAEAFF
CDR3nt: TGTGCCAGCAGCCAGTGGGGGAGTATGGTCGCTGAAGCTTTCTTT

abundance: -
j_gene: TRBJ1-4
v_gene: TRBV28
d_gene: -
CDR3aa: CASSGGATNEKLFF
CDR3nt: TGTGCCAGCAGTGGGGGCGCAACTAATGAAAAACTGTTTTTT

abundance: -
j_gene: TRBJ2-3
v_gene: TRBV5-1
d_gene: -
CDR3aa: CASSLGSGGSTDTQYF
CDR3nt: TGCGCCAGCAGCTTGGGATCGGGTGGTAGCACAGATACGCAGTATTTT

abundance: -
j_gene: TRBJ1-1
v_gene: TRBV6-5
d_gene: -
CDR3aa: CASNSPRAENTEAFF
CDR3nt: TGTGCCAGCAACTCCCCGCGGGCTGAGAACACTGAAGCTTTCTTT

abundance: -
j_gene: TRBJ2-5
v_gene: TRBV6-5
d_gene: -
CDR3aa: CASSPPGAETQYF
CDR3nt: TGTGCCAGCAGTCCCCCCGGGGCAGAGACCCAGTACTTC

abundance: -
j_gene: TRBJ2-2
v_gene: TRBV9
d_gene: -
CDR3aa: CASSVSRGTGELFF
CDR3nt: TGTGCCAGCAGCGTAAGCCGGGGCACCGGGGAGCTGTTTTTT

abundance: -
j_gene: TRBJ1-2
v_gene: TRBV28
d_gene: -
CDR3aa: CASSLYGYGYTF
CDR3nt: TGTGCCAGCAGTCTATACGGTTATGGCTACACCTTC

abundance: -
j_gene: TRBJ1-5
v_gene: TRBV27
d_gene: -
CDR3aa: CASSFGGSNQPQHF
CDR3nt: TGTGCCAGCAGTTTCGGGGGGAGCAATCAGCCCCAGCATTTT

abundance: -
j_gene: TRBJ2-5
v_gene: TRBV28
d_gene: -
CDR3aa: CASSSIVEGTGRETQYF
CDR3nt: TGTGCCAGCAGTTCTATAGTAGAGGGCACAGGTAGAGAGACCCAGTACTTC

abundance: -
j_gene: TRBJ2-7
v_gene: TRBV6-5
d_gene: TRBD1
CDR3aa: CASSFRRTGTYEQYF
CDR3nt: TGTGCCAGCAGTTTTCGGCGGACAGGAACCTACGAGCAGTACTTC

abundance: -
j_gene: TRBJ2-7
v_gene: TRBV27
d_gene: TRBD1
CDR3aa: CASSLSRTGGSYEQYF
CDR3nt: TGTGCCAGCAGTTTATCCCGGACAGGGGGTTCCTACGAGCAGTACTTC

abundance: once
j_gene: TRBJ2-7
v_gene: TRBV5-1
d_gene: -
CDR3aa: CASSLAGIAPYEQYF
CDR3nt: TGCGCCAGCAGCTTGGCAGGAATCGCCCCCTACGAGCAGTACTTC

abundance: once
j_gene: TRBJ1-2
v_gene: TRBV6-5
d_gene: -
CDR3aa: CASSYSTAGSYGYTF
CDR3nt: TGTGCCAGCAGTTACTCGACTGCAGGGAGCTATGGCTACACCTTC

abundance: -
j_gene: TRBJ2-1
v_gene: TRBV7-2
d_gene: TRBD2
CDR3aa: CASSLAGLAGYNEQFF
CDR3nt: TGTGCCAGCAGCTTAGCGGGCCTAGCGGGCTACAATGAGCAGTTCTTC

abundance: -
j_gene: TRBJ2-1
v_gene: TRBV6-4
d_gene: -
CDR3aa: CASSDEFSLGEQFF
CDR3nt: TGTGCCAGCAGTGACGAGTTCTCCCTCGGTGAGCAGTTCTTC

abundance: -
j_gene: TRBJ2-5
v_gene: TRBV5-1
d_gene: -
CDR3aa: CASSLVGGIEETQYF
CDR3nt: TGCGCCAGCAGCTTGGTTGGGGGGATTGAAGAGACCCAGTACTTC

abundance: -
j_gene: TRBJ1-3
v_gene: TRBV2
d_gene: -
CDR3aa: CASSDGGNGNTIYF
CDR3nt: TGTGCCAGCAGTGACGGGGGCAATGGAAACACCATATATTTT

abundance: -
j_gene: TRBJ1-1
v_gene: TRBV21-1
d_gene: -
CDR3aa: CASSPGTKPSGENEAFF
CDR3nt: TGTGCCAGCAGCCCCGGGACAAAGCCTTCCGGGGAGAATGAAGCTTTCTTT

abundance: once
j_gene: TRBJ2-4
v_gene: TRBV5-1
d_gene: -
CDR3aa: CASSLGQGNKNIQYF
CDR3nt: TGCGCCAGCAGCTTGGGGCAGGGAAACAAAAACATTCAGTACTTC

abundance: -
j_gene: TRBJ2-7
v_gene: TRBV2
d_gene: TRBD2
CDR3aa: CASSPTSGIYEQYF
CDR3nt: TGTGCCAGCAGTCCCACTAGCGGTATCTACGAGCAGTACTTC

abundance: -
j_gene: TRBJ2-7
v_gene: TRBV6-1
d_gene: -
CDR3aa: CASSRVLTYEQYF
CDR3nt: TGTGCCAGCAGCAGGGTATTAACCTACGAGCAGTACTTC

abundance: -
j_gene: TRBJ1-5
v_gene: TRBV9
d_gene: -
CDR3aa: CASSVGSGQPQHF
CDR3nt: TGTGCCAGCAGCGTAGGTTCGGGTCAGCCCCAGCATTTT

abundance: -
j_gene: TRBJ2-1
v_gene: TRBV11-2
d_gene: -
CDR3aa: CASSLEFRDWGNNEQFF
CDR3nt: TGTGCCAGCAGCTTAGAATTTCGGGACTGGGGAAACAATGAGCAGTTCTTC

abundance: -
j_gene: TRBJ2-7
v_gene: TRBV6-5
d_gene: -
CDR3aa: CASSYSSGRGDEQYF
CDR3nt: TGTGCCAGCAGTTACTCTAGCGGCCGGGGCGACGAGCAGTACTTC

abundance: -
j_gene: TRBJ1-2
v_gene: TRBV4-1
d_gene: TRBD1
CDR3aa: CASSHLGTGGLVGYTF
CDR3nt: TGCGCCAGCAGCCATTTGGGGACAGGGGGCTTGGTGGGCTACACCTTC

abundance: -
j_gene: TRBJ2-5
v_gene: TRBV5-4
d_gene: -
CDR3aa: CASSLWGPQETQYF
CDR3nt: TGTGCCAGCAGCTTGTGGGGACCCCAAGAGACCCAGTACTTC

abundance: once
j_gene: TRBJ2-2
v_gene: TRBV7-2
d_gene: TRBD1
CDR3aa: CASSFSGQYTGELFF
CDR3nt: TGTGCCAGCAGCTTTTCGGGACAGTACACCGGGGAGCTGTTTTTT

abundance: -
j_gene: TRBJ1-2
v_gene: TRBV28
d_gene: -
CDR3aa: CASTPLRAENGYTF
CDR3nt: TGTGCCAGCACCCCCCTCCGGGCAGAAAATGGCTACACCTTC

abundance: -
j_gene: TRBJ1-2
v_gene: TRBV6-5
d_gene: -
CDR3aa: CASSWGGGGGGYTF
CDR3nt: TGTGCCAGCAGTTGGGGTGGTGGGGGCGGTGGCTACACCTTC

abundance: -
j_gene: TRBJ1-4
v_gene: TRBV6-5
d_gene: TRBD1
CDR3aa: CASRRGGFEEKLFF
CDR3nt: TGTGCCAGCAGACGAGGGGGCTTTGAGGAAAAACTGTTTTTT

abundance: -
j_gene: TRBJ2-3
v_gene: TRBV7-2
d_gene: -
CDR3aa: CASSLGAGSDTQYF
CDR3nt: TGTGCCAGCAGCTTAGGGGCAGGGTCAGATACGCAGTATTTT

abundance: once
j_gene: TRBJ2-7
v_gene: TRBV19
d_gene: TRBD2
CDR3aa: CASSIRLAGGEQYF
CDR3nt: TGTGCCAGTAGTATTAGACTAGCGGGAGGCGAGCAGTACTTC

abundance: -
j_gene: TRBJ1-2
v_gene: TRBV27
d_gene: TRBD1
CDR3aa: CASSFCLRDRASDGYTF
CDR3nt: TGTGCCAGCAGTTTCTGCCTCCGGGACAGGGCGTCTGATGGCTACACCTTC

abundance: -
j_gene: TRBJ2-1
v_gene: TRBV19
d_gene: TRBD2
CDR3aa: CASSVTSGRDGEQFF
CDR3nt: TGTGCCAGTAGTGTCACTAGCGGGAGGGACGGTGAGCAGTTCTTC

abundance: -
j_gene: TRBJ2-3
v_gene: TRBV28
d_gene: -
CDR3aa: CASSPGGAQGRTDTQYF
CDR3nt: TGTGCCAGCAGCCCTGGAGGGGCACAGGGCCGCACAGATACGCAGTATTTT